Following are 14 T cell receptor beta chains from one sample sequenced in a study of blood T cell repertoires in COVID-19. Measured with immunoSEQ multiplex PCR; TCRdb has only the in-frame clones, and not every one. The data show about 220,000 clones, around 88% seen once. The sample comprised PBMCs or T cells enriched from blood (not recorded which). All receptors derive from a woman between 50 and 59 years old with acute COVID-19.

The table lists this clone with a count of one. V gene TRBV28 combines with J gene TRBJ1-3, with TRBD1 as a possible D gene (6 bases). The CDR3 is 14 amino acids. Trimming left V 3 bases short and J 4 bases short, with 10 bases between. Germline CDR1 and CDR2: MDHEN and SYDVKM. As DNA, the CDR3 is TGTGCCAGCAGTTTTAGAGGACAGGGAAACACCATATATTTT. It is translated as CASSFRGQGNTIYF.

The chain recombines TRBV4-2 with TRBJ2-5, with 8 nucleotides matching TRBD1. The length of the CDR3 is 18 residues. Looked up from germline, CDR1 is LGHNA and CDR2 is YNFKEQ. Trimming cost V 0 bases and J 5 bases; bases outside gene matches: 14. DNA for the CDR3: TGTGCCAGCAGCCAAGAAACTGTTCCTGGGACAGGAGGCGAGACCCAGTACTTC. Protein: CASSQETVPGTGGETQYF.

V gene TRBV28 combines with J gene TRBJ2-2; D is ambiguous. Germline CDR1 reads MDHEN; CDR2 reads SYDVKM. There are 14 residues in the CDR3. Trimming stripped 8 bases from V and 4 bases from J, with 14 bases between. The CDR3: CASRPPQRTGELFF. The CDR3 region has the DNA TGTGCCAGCCGACCGCCCCAGCGCACCGGGGAGCTGTTTTTT.

V gene TRBV9 combines with J gene TRBJ2-3, with 10 positions matching TRBD2. Germline V gene sequence: CDR1 SGDLS, CDR2 YYNGEE. This CDR3 is 15 amino acids long. With V trimmed by 7 bases and J by 4 bases, 9 bases remained unmatched. The DNA of the CDR3 is TGTGCCAGCGACCCTAGCGGGAGCGGGTCAGATACGCAGTATTTT. Protein product: CASDPSGSGSDTQYF.

This chain connects TRBV7-2 to TRBJ2-7; 11 bases line up with TRBD2. CDR1 is SGHTA and CDR2 is FQGNSA in the germline V gene. This CDR3 comprises 17 residues. Trimming took 5 bases from V and 0 from J; bases not matched to a gene: 9. The CDR3 DNA follows: TGTGCCAGCAGCAGACCCGGGACTAGCGGCGACTCCTACGAGCAGTACTTC. It specifies CASSRPGTSGDSYEQYF.

This chain links TRBV9 with TRBJ2-2; D is possibly TRBD2 (6 bases). The CDR3 totals 15 residues. Trimming removed 0 bases from V and 0 bases from J, with 6 bases in between. Per the germline V gene, CDR1 is SGDLS and CDR2 is YYNGEE. The chain's CDR3 is CASSVVAANTGELFF. The CDR3 bases are TGTGCCAGCAGCGTAGTAGCGGCGAACACCGGGGAGCTGTTTTTT.

The chain links TRBV10-3 to TRBJ1-2; a possible D gene is TRBD1 (6 bases). Trimming left V 0 bases short and J 2 bases short, with 10 bases between. Germline V lookup: CDR1 ENHRY, CDR2 SYGVKD. There are 15 residues in the CDR3. Here the CDR3 DNA reads TGTGCCATCAGTGAGTCGGCAGGGGACAACTATGGCTACACCTTC. This codes for CAISESAGDNYGYTF.

CDR3 sequence: CASSLARDTRSTGELFF. The CDR3 DNA reads as TGCGCCAGCAGCTTGGCTAGAGATACCCGGTCGACCGGGGAGCTGTTTTTT. The rearrangement uses TRBV5-1 and TRBJ2-2; D is unclear. Trimming removed 0 bases from V and 5 bases from J, with 17 bases in between. This CDR3 comprises 17 residues. Germline assignment: CDR1 SGHRS and CDR2 YFSETQ.

The rearrangement uses TRBV7-9 and TRBJ1-3; D gene uncertain. Germline values: CDR1 SEHNR, CDR2 FQNEAQ (reference sequence). The V end lost 3 bases, the J end lost 0 bases, and 12 bases lay between the germline ends. The CDR3 runs to 16 residues. The CDR3 region is CASSFRAGRSGNTIYF. CDR3 coding DNA: TGTGCCAGCAGCTTCCGTGCGGGCCGCTCTGGAAACACCATATATTTT. Full variable domain (outside the CDR3, taken from reference TRBV7-9 and TRBJ1-3): DTGVSQNPRHKITKRGQNVTFRCDPISEHNRLYWYRQTLGQGPEFLTYFQNEAQLEKSRLLSDRFSAERPKGSFSTLEIQRTEQGDSAMYLCASSFRAGRSGNTIYFGEGSWLTVV.

This clone was detected once. The chain is built from TRBV6-5 and TRBJ2-7; possibly TRBD1 for D (6 bases). There are 13 residues in the CDR3. Germline loops: CDR1 MNHEY, CDR2 SVGAGI. V was cut by 6 bases and J by 3 bases, with 12 bases left in between. This CDR3 is CASRMDSYYEQYF. CDR3 in DNA: TGTGCCAGCAGGATGGACAGCTACTACGAGCAGTACTTC.

The chain links TRBV28 to TRBJ2-2; TRBD1 matches 11 bases. Per germline, CDR1 MDHEN and CDR2 SYDVKM. The V gene end was trimmed by 6 bases and the J gene end by 9 bases; junction bases not matched to a gene: 9. The CDR3 has 15 residues. The CDR3 region has the DNA TGTGCCAGCAGGATGGACAGGGGGCGCATCCGGGAGCTGTTTTTT. Protein sequence: CASRMDRGRIRELFF.

The chain employs TRBV6-1 and TRBJ2-7, with 7 bases lining up with TRBD1. With V trimmed by 2 bases and J by 7 bases, 11 bases remained unmatched. Germline lookup yields CDR1 MNHNS and CDR2 SASEGT. The CDR3 covers 15 residues. CDR3: CASSELGRAQGEQYF. The CDR3 DNA sequence: TGTGCCAGCAGTGAACTCGGCAGGGCACAGGGGGAGCAGTACTTC.

The chain couples TRBV5-1 to TRBJ2-3; perhaps TRBD1 as D (5 bases). This CDR3 has 17 amino acids. Germline V gene data show CDR1 as SGHRS and CDR2 as YFSETQ. Trimming took 1 base from V and 1 from J, leaving 16 bases between them. CDR3 nucleotides: TGCGCCAGCAGCTTGTCCCGTGGTGGGGCACGCACAGATACGCAGTATTTT. Translation gives CASSLSRGGARTDTQYF.

This rearrangement joins TRBV6-5 to TRBJ1-4; weak D call: TRBD1 (5 bases). The germline V gene encodes CDR1 MNHEY and CDR2 SVGAGI. V was pared by 3 bases and J by 8 bases, with 16 bases between. The CDR3 contains 15 residues. In DNA form, the CDR3 reads TGTGCCAGCAGTTATTTCGGACAATTGGACGAAAAACTGTTTTTT. Its translation is CASSYFGQLDEKLFF.